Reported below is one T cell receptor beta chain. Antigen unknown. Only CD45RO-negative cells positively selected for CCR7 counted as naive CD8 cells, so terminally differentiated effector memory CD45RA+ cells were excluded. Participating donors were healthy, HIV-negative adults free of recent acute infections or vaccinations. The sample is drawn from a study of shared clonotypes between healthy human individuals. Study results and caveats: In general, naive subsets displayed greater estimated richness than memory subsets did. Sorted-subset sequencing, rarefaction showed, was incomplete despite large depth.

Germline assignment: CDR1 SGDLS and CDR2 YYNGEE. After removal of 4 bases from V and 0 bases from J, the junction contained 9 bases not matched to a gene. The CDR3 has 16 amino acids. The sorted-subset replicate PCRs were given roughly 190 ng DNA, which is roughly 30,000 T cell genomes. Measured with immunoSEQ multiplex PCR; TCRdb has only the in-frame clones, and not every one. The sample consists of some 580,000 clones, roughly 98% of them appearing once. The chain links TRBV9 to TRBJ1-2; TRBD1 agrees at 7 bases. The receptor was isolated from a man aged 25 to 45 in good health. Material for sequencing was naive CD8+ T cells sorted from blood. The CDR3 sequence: CASSPRGGLANYGYTF. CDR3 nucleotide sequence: TGTGCCAGCAGCCCCAGAGGGGGCCTAGCTAACTATGGCTACACCTTC.